These 8 T cell receptor beta chains were all obtained from the same sample, sequenced in a study of T cell changes during pregnancy in multiple sclerosis. Measured with immunoSEQ multiplex PCR; TCRdb has only the in-frame clones, and not every one. The sample lists about 20,000 clones, about 88% occurring once. Source: CD8+ T cells from peripheral blood mononuclear cells, taken after pregnancy. These receptors were collected from a female donor in good health, enrolled as a control in a pregnancy study.

The J gene is TRBJ2-3, the V gene TRBV25-1, with 7 bases identical to TRBD2. This CDR3 contains 16 residues. V shed 1 base and J 3 bases; nucleotides not matched to a gene: 7. Per the germline V gene, CDR1 is MGHDK and CDR2 is SYGVNS. In nucleotides, the CDR3 is TGTGCCAGCAGTGAATTGGAGGCGGGAGTAACAGATACGCAGTATTTT. Its protein product is CASSELEAGVTDTQYF.

This rearrangement joins TRBV7-2 to TRBJ1-5; 7 bases are shared with TRBD1. J gave up 1 base and V 3 bases, and 15 bases lay outside the gene matches. Germline values: CDR1 SGHTA, CDR2 FQGNSA. There are 19 residues in the CDR3. This CDR3 reads CASSFRNSGQRGSNQPQHF. In DNA, the CDR3 is TGTGCCAGCAGCTTCCGTAATTCGGGACAGCGGGGGAGCAATCAGCCCCAGCATTTT. The full variable domain, in which reference TRBV7-2 and TRBJ1-5 provide the parts outside the CDR3, is GAGVSQSPSNKVTEKGKDVELRCDPISGHTALYWYRQSLGQGLEFLIYFQGNSAPDKSGLPSDRFSAERTGGSVSTLTIQRTQQEDSAVYLCASSFRNSGQRGSNQPQHFGDGTRLSIL.

V gene TRBV5-6 combines with J gene TRBJ1-1; no firm D call. CDR1 and CDR2 from the germline V gene are SGHDT and YYEEEE. The V end lost 0 bases, the J end lost 8 bases, and 8 bases lay between the germline ends. CDR3 length: 12 amino acids. The CDR3 DNA follows: TGTGCCAGCAGCTTGGGTTCCCGGGAAGCTTTCTTT. Translation gives CASSLGSREAFF.

This clone was detected only once. V is TRBV27 and J is TRBJ2-4; TRBD1 aligns across 8 bases. Germline V gene data show CDR1 as MNHEY and CDR2 as SMNVEV (reference sequence). Losses at the gene ends were 5 bases for V and 6 bases for J; bases not matched to a gene: 9. CDR3 size: 15 residues. The chain's CDR3 is CASSLRQGSGNIQYF. CDR3 nucleotide sequence: TGTGCCAGCAGTCTACGACAGGGGTCGGGAAACATTCAGTACTTC.

This rearrangement joins TRBV5-6 to TRBJ2-5, with 7 bases matching TRBD1. The V gene end was trimmed by 4 bases and the J gene end by 2 bases; junction bases not matched to a gene: 5. The length of the CDR3 is 14 residues. Germline assignment: CDR1 SGHDT and CDR2 YYEEEE. CDR3 sequence: CASSLGQVQETQYF. CDR3 DNA sequence: TGTGCCAGCAGCCTCGGACAGGTTCAAGAGACCCAGTACTTC.

This chain joins TRBV6-5 and TRBJ1-5; possible D gene TRBD1, 5 bases. Trimming removed 4 bases at V and 0 bases at J, with 13 bases between. CDR3 size: 16 residues. CDR1 and CDR2 from the germline V gene are MNHEY and SVGAGI. In DNA form, the CDR3 reads TGTGCCAGCAGTTCGGGGACTCCCTATAGCAATCAGCCCCAGCATTTT. This translates into CASSSGTPYSNQPQHF.

The gene calls are TRBV19 and TRBJ2-2; TRBD1 is a possible D gene (6 bases). This CDR3 is 14 amino acids long. The ends were cut back, 5 bases at V and 3 bases at J, with 10 bases in the middle. CDR1 LNHDA and CDR2 SQIVND come from the germline V gene (reference sequence). CDR3: CASSPQGDTGELFF. In nucleotides, the CDR3 is TGTGCCAGTAGTCCACAGGGAGACACCGGGGAGCTGTTTTTT. Looking up the rest from reference TRBV19 and TRBJ2-2 gives the full variable domain: DGGITQSPKYLFRKEGQNVTLSCEQNLNHDAMYWYRQDPGQGLRLIYYSQIVNDFQKGDIAEGYSVSREKKESFPLTVTSAQKNPTAFYLCASSPQGDTGELFFGEGSRLTVL.

The genes are TRBV29-1 and TRBJ2-1; weak D call: TRBD1 (5 bases). The CDR3 totals 14 residues. V was clipped by 6 bases and J by 8 bases, with 20 bases between them. Germline V gene data show CDR1 as SQVTM and CDR2 as ANQGSEA. The CDR3 loop reads CSVPRAGIPDEQFF. The CDR3 DNA reads TGCAGCGTCCCTCGGGCAGGGATCCCCGATGAGCAGTTCTTC.